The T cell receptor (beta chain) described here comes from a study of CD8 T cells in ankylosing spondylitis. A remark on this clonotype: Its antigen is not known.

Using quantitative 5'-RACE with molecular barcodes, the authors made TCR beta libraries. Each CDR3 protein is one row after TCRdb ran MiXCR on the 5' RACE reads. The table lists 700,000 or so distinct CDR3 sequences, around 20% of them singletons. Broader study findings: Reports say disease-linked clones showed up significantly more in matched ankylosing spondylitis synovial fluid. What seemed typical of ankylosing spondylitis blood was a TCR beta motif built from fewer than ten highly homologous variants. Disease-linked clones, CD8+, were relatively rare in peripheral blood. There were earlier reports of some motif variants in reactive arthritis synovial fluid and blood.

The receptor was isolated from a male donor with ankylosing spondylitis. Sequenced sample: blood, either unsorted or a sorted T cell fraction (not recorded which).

The CDR3: CASSFEGPTYEQYF. CDR3 nucleotide sequence: TGTGCCAGCAGTTTTGAGGGGCCAACCTACGAGCAGTACTTC. The rearrangement uses TRBV27 and TRBJ2-7; D assignment may be TRBD1 or TRBD2 (5 bases each). With 3 bases removed from V and 2 bases from J, the gap between germline ends came to 11 bases. This CDR3 has 14 residues. Germline V gene data show CDR1 as MNHEY and CDR2 as SMNVEV (reference sequence).